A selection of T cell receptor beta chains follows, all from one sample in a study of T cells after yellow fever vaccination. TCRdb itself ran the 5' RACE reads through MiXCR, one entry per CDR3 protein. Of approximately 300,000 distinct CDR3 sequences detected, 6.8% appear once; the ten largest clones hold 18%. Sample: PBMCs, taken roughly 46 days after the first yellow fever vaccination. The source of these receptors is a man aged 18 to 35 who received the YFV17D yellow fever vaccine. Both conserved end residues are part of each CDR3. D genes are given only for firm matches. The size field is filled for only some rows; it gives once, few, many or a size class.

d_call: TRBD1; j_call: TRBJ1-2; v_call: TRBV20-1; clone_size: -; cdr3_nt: TGCAGTGCTAGTCCAGGGGGGGCTTATGGCTACACCTTC; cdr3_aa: CSASPGGAYGYTF
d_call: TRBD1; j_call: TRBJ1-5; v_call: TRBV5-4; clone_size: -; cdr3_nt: TGTGCCAGCAGCTTCAGTCGACAGGGGGCAAACTATAGCAATCAGCCCCAGCATTTT; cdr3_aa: CASSFSRQGANYSNQPQHF
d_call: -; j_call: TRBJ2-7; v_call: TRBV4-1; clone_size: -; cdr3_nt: TGCGCCAGCAGCCAAGATTCCCTCGGGGGGCAGTACTTC; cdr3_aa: CASSQDSLGGQYF
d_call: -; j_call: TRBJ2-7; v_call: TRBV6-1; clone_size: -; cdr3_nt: TGTGCCAGCAGGTCGGCGGGGGCTTCCTACGAGCAGTACTTC; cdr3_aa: CASRSAGASYEQYF
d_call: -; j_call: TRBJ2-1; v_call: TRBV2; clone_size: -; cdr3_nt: TGTGCCAGCAAAACTCTGCAGGGGACCGGCGGGAAGAATGAGCAGTTCTTC; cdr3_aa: CASKTLQGTGGKNEQFF
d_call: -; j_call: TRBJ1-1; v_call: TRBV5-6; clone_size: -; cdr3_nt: TGTGCCAGCAGCTTTCCCCGGGGGCGAGACACTGAAGCTTTCTTT; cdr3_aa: CASSFPRGRDTEAFF
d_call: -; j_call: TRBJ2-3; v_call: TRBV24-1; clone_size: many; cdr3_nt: TGTGCCACCAGTGATTTCCGGCAGCTTCGCGATACGCAGTATTTT; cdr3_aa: CATSDFRQLRDTQYF
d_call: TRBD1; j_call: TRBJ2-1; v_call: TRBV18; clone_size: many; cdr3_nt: TGTGCCAGCTCACGAGACAGGGGGGACTACAATGAGCAGTTCTTC; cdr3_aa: CASSRDRGDYNEQFF
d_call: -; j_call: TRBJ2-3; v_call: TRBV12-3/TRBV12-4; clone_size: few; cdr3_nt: TGTGCCAGCAGTTTTGGAGGGGGGGATGGAGATACGCAGTATTTT; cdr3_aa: CASSFGGGDGDTQYF
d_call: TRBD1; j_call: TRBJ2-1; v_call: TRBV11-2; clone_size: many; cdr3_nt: TGTGCCAGCAGCTCCCGGGACAGCTCCTACAATGAGCAGTTCTTC; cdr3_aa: CASSSRDSSYNEQFF
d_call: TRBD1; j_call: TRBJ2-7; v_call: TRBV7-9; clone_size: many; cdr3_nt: TGTGCCAGCAGCTCACAAACCGGGACAGCGTTTTACGAGCAGTACTTC; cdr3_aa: CASSSQTGTAFYEQYF
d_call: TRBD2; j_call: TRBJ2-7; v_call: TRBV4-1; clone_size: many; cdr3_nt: TGCGCCAGCAGCCAAAGATTCGGGGGGACCTCCTACGAGCAGTACTTC; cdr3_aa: CASSQRFGGTSYEQYF
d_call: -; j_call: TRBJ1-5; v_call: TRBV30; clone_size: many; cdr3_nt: TGTGCCTGGAGTACGCTAACGGGAAATCAGCCCCAGCATTTT; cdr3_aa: CAWSTLTGNQPQHF
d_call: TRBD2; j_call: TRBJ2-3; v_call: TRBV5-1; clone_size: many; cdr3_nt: TGCGCCAGCAGCTTGAGGGATAGCGGGTCCACAGATACGCAGTATTTT; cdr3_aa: CASSLRDSGSTDTQYF
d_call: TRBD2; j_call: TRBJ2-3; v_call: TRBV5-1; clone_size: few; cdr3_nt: TGCGCCAGCAGCTTTCTCCTAGCGGGGGTCTCGGATACGCAGTATTTT; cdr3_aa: CASSFLLAGVSDTQYF
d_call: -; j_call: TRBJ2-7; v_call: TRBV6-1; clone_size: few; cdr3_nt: TGTGCCAGCAGCCCCAGGCGGACGGGGTACGAGCAGTACTTC; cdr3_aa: CASSPRRTGYEQYF
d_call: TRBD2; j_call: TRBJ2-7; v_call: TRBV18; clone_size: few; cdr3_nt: TGTGCCAGCTCACCTGGACTAGCGGGGGGGCCCCTCTGGGAGCAGTACTTC; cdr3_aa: CASSPGLAGGPLWEQYF
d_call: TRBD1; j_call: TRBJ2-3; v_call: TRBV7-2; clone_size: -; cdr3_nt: TGTGCCAGCAGCTGGGGACAGACGACAGATACGCAGTATTTT; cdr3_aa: CASSWGQTTDTQYF
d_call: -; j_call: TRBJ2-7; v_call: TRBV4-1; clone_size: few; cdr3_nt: TGCGCCAGCAGCCAAGTAGTCCTCGGGTACGAGCAGTACTTC; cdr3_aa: CASSQVVLGYEQYF
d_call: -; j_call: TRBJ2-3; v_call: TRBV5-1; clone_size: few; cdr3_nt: TGCGCCAGCAGCCCCGGCAGGGCGGAGGATACGCAGTATTTT; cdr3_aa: CASSPGRAEDTQYF
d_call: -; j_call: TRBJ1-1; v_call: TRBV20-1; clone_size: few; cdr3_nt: TGCAGTGCTAGAGATACACGGAACACTGAAGCTTTCTTT; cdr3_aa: CSARDTRNTEAFF
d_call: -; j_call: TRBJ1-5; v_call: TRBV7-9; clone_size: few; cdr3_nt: TGTGCCAGCAGCTCAACAACAAATCCATATCAGCCCCAGCATTTT; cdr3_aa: CASSSTTNPYQPQHF
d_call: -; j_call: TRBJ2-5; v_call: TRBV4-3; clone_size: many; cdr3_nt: TGCGCCAGCAGCCAAGCAAGACAGGCCGTCTTGGGGACCCAGTACTTC; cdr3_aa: CASSQARQAVLGTQYF
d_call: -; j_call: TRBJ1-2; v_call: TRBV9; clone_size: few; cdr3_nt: TGTGCCAGCAGCTCAGCAGGACCGACTAACTATGGCTACACCTTC; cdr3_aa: CASSSAGPTNYGYTF
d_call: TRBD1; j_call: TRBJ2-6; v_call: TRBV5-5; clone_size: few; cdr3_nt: TGTGCCAGCAGCTCAACAGGGGGATCTGGGGCCAACGTCCTGACTTTC; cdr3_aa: CASSSTGGSGANVLTF
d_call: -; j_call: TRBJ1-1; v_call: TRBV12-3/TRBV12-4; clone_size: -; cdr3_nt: TGTGCCAGCAGCCCCCCGGAGAGGTACACTGAAGCTTTCTTT; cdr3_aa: CASSPPERYTEAFF
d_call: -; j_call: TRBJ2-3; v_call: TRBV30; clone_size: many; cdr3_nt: TGTGCTGCAGGGCCGAACACAGATACGCAGTATTTT; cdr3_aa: CAAGPNTDTQYF
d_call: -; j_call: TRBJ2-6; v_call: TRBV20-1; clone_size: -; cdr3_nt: TGCAGTGCTCCGAGGAGGGTAGGAGGCTCTGGGGCCAACGTCCTGACTTTC; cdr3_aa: CSAPRRVGGSGANVLTF
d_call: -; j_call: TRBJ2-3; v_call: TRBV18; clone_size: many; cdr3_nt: TGTGCCAGCTCACCACTTGCGGGTAGCACAGATACGCAGTATTTT; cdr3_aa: CASSPLAGSTDTQYF
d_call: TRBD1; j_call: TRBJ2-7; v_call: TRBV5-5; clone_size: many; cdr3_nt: TGTGCCAGCAGCCCTCCTACCACAGGGGCGAGCTACGAGCAGTACTTC; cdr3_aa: CASSPPTTGASYEQYF
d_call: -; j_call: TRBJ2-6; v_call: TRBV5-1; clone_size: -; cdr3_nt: TGCGCCAGCAGCTTGAACAGGGTTTCTGGGGCCAACGTCCTGACTTTC; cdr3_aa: CASSLNRVSGANVLTF
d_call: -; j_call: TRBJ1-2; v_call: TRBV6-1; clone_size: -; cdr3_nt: TGTGCCAGCACCCCGACAGAGTTCTCCAACTATGGCTACACCTTC; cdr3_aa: CASTPTEFSNYGYTF
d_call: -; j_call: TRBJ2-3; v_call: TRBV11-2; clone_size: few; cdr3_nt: TGTGCCAGCGGGCTGTCGGGTGCAGATACGCAGTATTTT; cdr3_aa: CASGLSGADTQYF
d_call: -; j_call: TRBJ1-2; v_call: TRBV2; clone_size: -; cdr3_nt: TGTGCCAGCAGTGAAGCGCAGGGCAGTTCCTATGGCTACACCTTC; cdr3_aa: CASSEAQGSSYGYTF
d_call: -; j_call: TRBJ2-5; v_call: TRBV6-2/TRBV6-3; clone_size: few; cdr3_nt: TGTGCCAGCAGTTCACAGGGCCAGCAAGAGACCCAGTACTTC; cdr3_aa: CASSSQGQQETQYF
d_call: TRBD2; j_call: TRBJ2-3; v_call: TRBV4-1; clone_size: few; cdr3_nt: TGCGCCAGCAGCCGGGCGCGACCGGGACTAGCGGGGAGGGTCACAGATACGCAGTATTTT; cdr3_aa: CASSRARPGLAGRVTDTQYF
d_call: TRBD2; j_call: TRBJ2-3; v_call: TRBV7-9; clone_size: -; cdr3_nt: TGTGCCAGCAGCTTAGCGGGACTAGCGGAGTCGACAGATACGCAGTATTTT; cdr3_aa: CASSLAGLAESTDTQYF
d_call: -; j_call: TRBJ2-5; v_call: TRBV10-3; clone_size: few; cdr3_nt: TGTGCCACTGGGCCTCAACAATCCCAAGAGACCCAGTACTTC; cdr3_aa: CATGPQQSQETQYF
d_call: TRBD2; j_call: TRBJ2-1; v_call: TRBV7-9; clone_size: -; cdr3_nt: TGTGCCAGCAGTTCCTCACTAGCGGGGGGGCCCAATGAGCAGTTCTTC; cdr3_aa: CASSSSLAGGPNEQFF
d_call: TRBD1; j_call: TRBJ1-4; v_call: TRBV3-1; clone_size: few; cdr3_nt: TGTGCCAGCAGCCTTCCGGGACAGTTTAATGAAAAACTGTTTTTT; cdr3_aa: CASSLPGQFNEKLFF
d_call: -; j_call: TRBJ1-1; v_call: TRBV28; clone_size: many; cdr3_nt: TGTGCCAGCAGTTTTGGGGGAAAAGCTTTCTTT; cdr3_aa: CASSFGGKAFF
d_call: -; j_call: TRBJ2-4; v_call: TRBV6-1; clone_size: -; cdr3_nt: TGTGCCAGCACCGGGGACGGGAGTAGGTCCAAAAACATTCAGTACTTC; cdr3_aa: CASTGDGSRSKNIQYF
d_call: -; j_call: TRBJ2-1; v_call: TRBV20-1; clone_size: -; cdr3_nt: TGCAGTGCTCCAACCTTGGGCAATGAGCAGTTCTTC; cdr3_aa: CSAPTLGNEQFF
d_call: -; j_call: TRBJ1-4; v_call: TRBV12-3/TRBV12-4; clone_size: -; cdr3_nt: TGTGCCAGCAGCATGACAGTGGGAGGGGAAAAACTGTTTTTT; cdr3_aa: CASSMTVGGEKLFF